Described below is a single T cell receptor beta chain sequence and its context. The antigen remains unidentified. TCRdb analysed the multiplex PCR reads with MiXCR anew, one entry per CDR3 protein. The data contain more than 14,000 distinct CDR3 sequences, roughly 50% of them seen just once; the ten biggest clones take up over 25%. Germline V gene lookup returns CDR1 SQVTM and CDR2 ANQGSEA. The CDR3 totals 13 residues. V was clipped by 7 bases and J by 2 bases, with 12 bases between them. The sample is drawn from a study of breast tumors, draining lymph nodes, adjacent tissues. Broader study findings: The lymph node origin of tumor T cells was framed as consistent with a hypothesis, not demonstrated.

The receptor comes from a female donor with breast cancer. Some clones in this sample may be carry-over from other donors' samples. The gene calls are TRBV29-1 and TRBJ2-1, with D perhaps TRBD1 (6 bases). The sample consisted of tumor-adjacent breast tissue. Here the CDR3 reads CSGGQKPYNEQFF. CDR3 nucleotide sequence: TGCAGCGGGGGACAAAAACCCTACAATGAGCAGTTCTTC.